These 7 T cell receptor beta chains came from one sample sequenced in a study of molecular identifiers for immune sequencing clone quantification (dated by TCRdb to about 2018). Libraries came from PCR. This sample was sequenced with a NextSeq 500. TCRdb took the public reads, trimmed them with fastp at Q25, ran MiXCR for clone calling and kept in-frame beta chains. Each CDR3 protein appears once, grouped with its most common genes and DNA. This sample holds hundreds of thousands of distinct CDR3 sequences; 25% were observed only once. 0.7% to 0.95% of the sample goes to the ten largest clones. Sequenced: naive CD8+ T cells from blood, with Jurkat cell RNA spiked in. Explained via the paper, the cell subset or site label denotes: FACS-sorted CD8+CD4-CCR7+CD45RA+ naive T cells. All receptors derive from a human donor in good health. Some libraries in this study had Jurkat cell RNA spiked in.

A word on this clonotype: One base away lies a much larger clone, so this may be a sequencing read error. The V call is TRBV29-1, the J call TRBJ2-7; D is unresolved. Per germline, CDR1 SQVTM and CDR2 ANQGSEA. This CDR3 has 13 amino acids. Trimming took off 4 bases at V and 0 bases at J, with 10 bases between the two ends. CDR3 bases: TGCAGCGTTGTCCCCGGCCACTCCTACGAGCAGTACTTC. Translated, it gives CSVVPGHSYEQYF.

As regards this clonotype: This may be a read error: a much more frequent sequence differs by one nucleotide. The chain recombines TRBV29-1 with TRBJ2-7; 7 bases are shared with TRBD1. This CDR3 contains 12 residues. Germline loops: CDR1 SQVTM, CDR2 ANQGSEA. CDR3 DNA: TGCGGCGTCCGGGACAGACCCTACGAGCAGTACTTC. The encoded protein is CGVRDRPYEQYF.

The gene calls are TRBV6-2 or TRBV6-3 and TRBJ2-3; D is undetermined. The ends were cut back, 4 bases at V and 4 bases at J, with 12 bases in the middle. The CDR3 totals 14 residues. The V gene's germline CDR1 is MNHEY and CDR2 SVGEGT. The CDR3 sequence is CASSFTSLADTQYF. For the CDR3, the DNA is TGTGCCAGCAGTTTTACGTCCCTGGCAGATACGCAGTATTTT.

The chain employs TRBV12-3 or TRBV12-4 and TRBJ2-5, with 8 bases that match TRBD1. The CDR3 has 16 amino acids. Losses at the gene ends were 2 bases for V and 2 bases for J; bases not matched to a gene: 7. As DNA, the CDR3 is TGTGCCAGCAGTTTAATTGGGACAGGCCAACAAGAGACCCAGTACTTC. Its protein product is CASSLIGTGQQETQYF.

Remarks on this clonotype: The germline gene is not matched at one end of the junction; a read error may be the cause. The V and J genes are TRBV28 and TRBJ2-7; 8 bases agree with TRBD2. The CDR3 loop spans 18 amino acids. In germline, CDR1 is MDHEN, CDR2 SYDVKM. The CDR3 is CAGSDPTGSSGLPYEQYF. As DNA, the CDR3 is TGTGCCGGCAGCGACCCGACAGGCTCTAGCGGGCTACCCTACGAGCAGTACTTC.

This clonotype has more than one count but fewer than ten. A much larger clonotype is one base distant, so this may be a read error. This rearrangement joins TRBV4-3 to TRBJ1-1; D is ambiguous. Germline V gene data show CDR1 as LGHNA and CDR2 as YSLEER. The CDR3 spans 15 residues. Trimming cost V 4 bases and J 2 bases, with 14 bases left between them. The CDR3 nucleotides read TGCGCCAGCAGCCGATCAATCACAGCTAACACTGAAGCTTTCTTT. Protein: CASSRSITANTEAFF.

This clonotype was recorded many times. The V gene is TRBV27, the J gene TRBJ1-1; perhaps TRBD1 as D (5 bases). The V gene lost 5 bases and the J gene lost 1 base, with 20 bases spanning the gap. Germline CDR1 reads MNHEY; CDR2 reads SMNVEV (reference sequence). The CDR3 consists of 17 residues. The CDR3 reads CASSATARRGQNTEAFF. CDR3 sequence (DNA): TGTGCCAGCAGTGCAACCGCCCGCCGGGGCCAGAACACTGAAGCTTTCTTT.